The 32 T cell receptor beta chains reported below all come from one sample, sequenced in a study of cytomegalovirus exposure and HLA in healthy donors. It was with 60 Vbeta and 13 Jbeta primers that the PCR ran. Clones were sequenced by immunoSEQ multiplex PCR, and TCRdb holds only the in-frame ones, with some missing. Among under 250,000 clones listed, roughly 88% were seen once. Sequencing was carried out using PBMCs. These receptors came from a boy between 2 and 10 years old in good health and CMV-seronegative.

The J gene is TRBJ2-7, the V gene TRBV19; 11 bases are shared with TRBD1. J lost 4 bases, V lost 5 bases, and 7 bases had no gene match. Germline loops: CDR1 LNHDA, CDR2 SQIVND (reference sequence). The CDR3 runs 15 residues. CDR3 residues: CASSLGQGAPYEQYF. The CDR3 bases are TGTGCCAGTAGTCTCGGACAGGGGGCGCCGTACGAGCAGTACTTC.

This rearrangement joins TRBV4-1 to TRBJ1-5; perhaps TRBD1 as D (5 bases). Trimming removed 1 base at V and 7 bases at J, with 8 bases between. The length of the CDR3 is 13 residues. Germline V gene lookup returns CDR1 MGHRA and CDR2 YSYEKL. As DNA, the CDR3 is TGCGCCAGCAGCCAAGGTCCAGGGCAGCCCCAGCATTTT. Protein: CASSQGPGQPQHF.

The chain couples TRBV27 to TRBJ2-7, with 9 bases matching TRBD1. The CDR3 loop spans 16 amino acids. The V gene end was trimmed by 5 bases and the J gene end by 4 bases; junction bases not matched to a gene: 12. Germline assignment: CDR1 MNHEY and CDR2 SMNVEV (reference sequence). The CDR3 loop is CASSPSLGQGFYEQYF. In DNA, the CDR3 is TGTGCCAGCAGTCCGTCTTTGGGACAGGGATTTTACGAGCAGTACTTC.

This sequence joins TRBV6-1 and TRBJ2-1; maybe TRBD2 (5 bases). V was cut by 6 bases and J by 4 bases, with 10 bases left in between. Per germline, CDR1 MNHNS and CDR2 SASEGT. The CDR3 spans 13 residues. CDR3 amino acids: CASSLGLYNEQFF. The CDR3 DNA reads TGTGCCAGCAGCCTTGGACTTTACAATGAGCAGTTCTTC.

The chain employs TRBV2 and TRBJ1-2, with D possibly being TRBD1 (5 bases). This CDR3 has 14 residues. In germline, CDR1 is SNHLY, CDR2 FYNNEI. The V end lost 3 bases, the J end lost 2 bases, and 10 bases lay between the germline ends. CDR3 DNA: TGTGCCAGCAGTGACGCAGGGTTGAACTATGGCTACACCTTC. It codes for CASSDAGLNYGYTF.

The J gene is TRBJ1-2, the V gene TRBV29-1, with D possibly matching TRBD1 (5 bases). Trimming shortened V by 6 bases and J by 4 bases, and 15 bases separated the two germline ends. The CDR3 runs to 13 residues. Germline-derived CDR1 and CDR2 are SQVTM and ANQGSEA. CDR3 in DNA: TGCAGCGTCACCGATGGGGCTAGCTATGGCTACACCTTC. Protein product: CSVTDGASYGYTF.

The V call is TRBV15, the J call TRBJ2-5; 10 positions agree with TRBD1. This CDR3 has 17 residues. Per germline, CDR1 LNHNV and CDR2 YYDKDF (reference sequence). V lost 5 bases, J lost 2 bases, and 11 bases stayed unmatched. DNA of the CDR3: TGTGCCACCAGCGCCCCGGGACAGGGGTTGGGGCAAGAGACCCAGTACTTC. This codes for CATSAPGQGLGQETQYF.

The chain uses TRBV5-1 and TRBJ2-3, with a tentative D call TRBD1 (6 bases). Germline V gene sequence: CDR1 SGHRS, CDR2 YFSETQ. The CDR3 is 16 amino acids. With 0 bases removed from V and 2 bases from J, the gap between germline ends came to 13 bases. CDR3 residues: CASSLDREYPTDTQYF. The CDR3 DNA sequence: TGCGCCAGCAGCTTGGACAGGGAATACCCCACAGATACGCAGTATTTT.

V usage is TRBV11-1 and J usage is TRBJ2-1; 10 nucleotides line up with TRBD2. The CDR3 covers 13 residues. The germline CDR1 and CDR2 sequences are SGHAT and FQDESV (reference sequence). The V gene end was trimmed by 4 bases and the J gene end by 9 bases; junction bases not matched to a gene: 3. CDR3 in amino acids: CASSSASGSEQFF. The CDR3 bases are TGTGCCAGCAGCTCGGCTAGCGGGAGTGAGCAGTTCTTC.

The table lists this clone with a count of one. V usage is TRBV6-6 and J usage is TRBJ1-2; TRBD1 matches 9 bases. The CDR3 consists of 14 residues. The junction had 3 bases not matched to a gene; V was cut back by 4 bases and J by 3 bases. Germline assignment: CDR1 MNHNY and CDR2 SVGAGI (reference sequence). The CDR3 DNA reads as TGTGCCAGCAGTTTGACAGGGGGGGACTATGGCTACACCTTC. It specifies CASSLTGGDYGYTF.

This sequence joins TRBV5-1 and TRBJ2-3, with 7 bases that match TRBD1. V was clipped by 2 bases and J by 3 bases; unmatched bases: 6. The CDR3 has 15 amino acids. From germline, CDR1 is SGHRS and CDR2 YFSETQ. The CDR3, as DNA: TGCGCCAGCAGCTTTACTGACAGGGATACAGATACGCAGTATTTT. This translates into CASSFTDRDTDTQYF.

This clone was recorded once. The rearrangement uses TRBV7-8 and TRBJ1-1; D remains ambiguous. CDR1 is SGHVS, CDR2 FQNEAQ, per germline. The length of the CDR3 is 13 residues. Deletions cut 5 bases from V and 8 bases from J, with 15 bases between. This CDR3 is CASSPGSTTEAFF. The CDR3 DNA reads TGTGCCAGCAGCCCCGGGTCCACAACCGAAGCTTTCTTT. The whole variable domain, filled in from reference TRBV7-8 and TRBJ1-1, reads GAGVSQSPRYKVAKRGQDVALRCDPISGHVSLFWYQQALGQGPEFLTYFQNEAQLDKSGLPSDRFFAERPEGSVSTLKIQRTQQEDSAVYLCASSPGSTTEAFFGQGTRLTVV.

The CDR3 loop is CASSLGDRGRINEKLFF. Written as DNA, the CDR3 is TGCGCCAGCAGCTTAGGGGACAGGGGGCGCATTAATGAAAAACTGTTTTTT. The genes are TRBV5-1 and TRBJ1-4, with 12 bases identical to TRBD1. The junction had 6 bases not matched to a gene; V was cut back by 2 bases and J by 4 bases. Germline lookup yields CDR1 SGHRS and CDR2 YFSETQ. This CDR3 has 17 residues.

This CDR3 reads CSVALAVQGEQFF. The CDR3 bases are TGCAGCGTTGCCCTGGCGGTACAGGGCGAGCAGTTCTTC. V gene TRBV29-1 combines with J gene TRBJ2-1, with TRBD1 as a possible D gene (6 bases). CDR1 and CDR2 from the germline V gene are SQVTM and ANQGSEA. The CDR3 is made up of 13 amino acids. V was clipped by 4 bases and J by 10 bases, with 17 bases between them.

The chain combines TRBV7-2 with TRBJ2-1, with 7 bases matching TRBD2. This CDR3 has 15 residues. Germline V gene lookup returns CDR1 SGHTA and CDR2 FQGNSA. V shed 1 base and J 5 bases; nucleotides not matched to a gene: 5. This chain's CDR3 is CASSLVSGENNEQFF. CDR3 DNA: TGTGCCAGCAGCTTAGTAAGCGGGGAGAACAATGAGCAGTTCTTC.

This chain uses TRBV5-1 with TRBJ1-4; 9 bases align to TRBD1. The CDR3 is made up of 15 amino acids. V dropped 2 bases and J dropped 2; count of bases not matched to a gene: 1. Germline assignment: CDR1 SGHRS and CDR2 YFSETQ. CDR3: CASSLGTGTNEKLFF. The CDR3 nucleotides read TGCGCCAGCAGCTTAGGGACAGGGACTAATGAAAAACTGTTTTTT.

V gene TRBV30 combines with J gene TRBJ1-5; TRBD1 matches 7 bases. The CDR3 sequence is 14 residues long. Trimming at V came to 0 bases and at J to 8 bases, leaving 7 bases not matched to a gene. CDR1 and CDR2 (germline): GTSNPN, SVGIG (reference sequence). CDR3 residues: CAWSVIGGREPQHF. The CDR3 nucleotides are TGTGCCTGGAGTGTAATAGGGGGCAGAGAGCCCCAGCATTTT.

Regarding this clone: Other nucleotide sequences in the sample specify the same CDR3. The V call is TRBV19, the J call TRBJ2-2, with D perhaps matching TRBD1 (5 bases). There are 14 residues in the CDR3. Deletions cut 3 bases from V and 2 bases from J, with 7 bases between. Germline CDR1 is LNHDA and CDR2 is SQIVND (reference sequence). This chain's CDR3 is CASSMGPNTGELFF. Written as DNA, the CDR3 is TGTGCCAGTAGTATGGGGCCAAACACCGGGGAGCTGTTTTTT.

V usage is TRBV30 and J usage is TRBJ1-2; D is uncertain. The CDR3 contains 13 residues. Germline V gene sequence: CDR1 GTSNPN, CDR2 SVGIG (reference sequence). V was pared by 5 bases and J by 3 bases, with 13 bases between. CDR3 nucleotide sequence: TGTGCCTGGGGACTCTCCGCAGACTATGGCTACACCTTC. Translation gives CAWGLSADYGYTF.

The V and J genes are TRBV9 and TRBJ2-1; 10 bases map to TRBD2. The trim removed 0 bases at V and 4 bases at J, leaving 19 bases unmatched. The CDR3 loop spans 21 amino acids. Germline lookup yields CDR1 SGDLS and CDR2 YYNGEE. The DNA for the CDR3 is TGTGCCAGCAGCGTAGTTCCCCCCGGGACAGGAACTAGCGGGATTTACAATGAGCAGTTCTTC. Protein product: CASSVVPPGTGTSGIYNEQFF.

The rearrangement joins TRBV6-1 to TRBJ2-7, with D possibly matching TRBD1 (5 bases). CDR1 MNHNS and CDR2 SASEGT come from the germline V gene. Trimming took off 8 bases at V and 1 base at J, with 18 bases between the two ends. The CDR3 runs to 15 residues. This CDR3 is CASPGILGLSYEQYF. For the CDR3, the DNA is TGTGCCAGCCCAGGGATATTGGGATTGTCCTACGAGCAGTACTTC.

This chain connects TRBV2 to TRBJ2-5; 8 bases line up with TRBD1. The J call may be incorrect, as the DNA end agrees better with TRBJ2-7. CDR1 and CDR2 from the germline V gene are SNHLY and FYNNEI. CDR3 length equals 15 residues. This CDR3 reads CASRPRTGSSYEQYF. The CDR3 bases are TGTGCCAGCAGACCCCGGACAGGGAGCTCCTACGAGCAGTACTTC.

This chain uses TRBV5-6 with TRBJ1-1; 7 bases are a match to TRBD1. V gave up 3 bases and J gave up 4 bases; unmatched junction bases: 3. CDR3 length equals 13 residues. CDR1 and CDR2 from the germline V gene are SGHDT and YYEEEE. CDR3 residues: CASSYWTGTEAFF. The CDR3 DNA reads TGTGCCAGCAGCTATTGGACAGGCACTGAAGCTTTCTTT.

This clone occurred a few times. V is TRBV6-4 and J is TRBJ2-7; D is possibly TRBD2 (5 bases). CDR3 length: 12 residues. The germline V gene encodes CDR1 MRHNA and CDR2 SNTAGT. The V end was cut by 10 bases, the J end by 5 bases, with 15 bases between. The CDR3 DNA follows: TGTGCCATGAGACGGGCGAGGGACGAGCAGTACTTC. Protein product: CAMRRARDEQYF.

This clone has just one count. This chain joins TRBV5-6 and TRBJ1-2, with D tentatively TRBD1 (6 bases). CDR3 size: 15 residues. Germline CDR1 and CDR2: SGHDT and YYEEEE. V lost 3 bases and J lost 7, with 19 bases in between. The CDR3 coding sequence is TGTGCCAGCAGCTCCGGACAGCGCCATGTTCGTGGCTACACCTTC. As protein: CASSSGQRHVRGYTF.

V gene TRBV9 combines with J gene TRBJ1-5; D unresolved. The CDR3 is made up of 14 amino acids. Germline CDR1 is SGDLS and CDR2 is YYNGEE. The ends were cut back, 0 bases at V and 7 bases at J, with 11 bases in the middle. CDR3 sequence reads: CASSVGGNLQPQHF. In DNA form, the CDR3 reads TGTGCCAGCAGCGTAGGAGGAAACCTCCAGCCCCAGCATTTT.

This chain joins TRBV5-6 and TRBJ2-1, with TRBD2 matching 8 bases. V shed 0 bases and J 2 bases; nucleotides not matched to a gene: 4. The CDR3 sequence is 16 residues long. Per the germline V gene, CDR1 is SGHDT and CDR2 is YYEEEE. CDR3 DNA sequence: TGTGCCAGCAGCTTGGAACCGGGACTAGCCTACAATGAGCAGTTCTTC. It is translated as CASSLEPGLAYNEQFF.

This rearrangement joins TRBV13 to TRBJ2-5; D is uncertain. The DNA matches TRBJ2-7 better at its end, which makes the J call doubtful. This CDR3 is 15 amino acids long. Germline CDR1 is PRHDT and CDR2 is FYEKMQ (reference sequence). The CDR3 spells CASSLGLVSSYEQYF. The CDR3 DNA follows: TGTGCCAGCAGCTTAGGCCTAGTGAGCTCCTACGAGCAGTACTTC.

The CDR3 bases are TGTGCCAGCAGTTTAGTCGGCGGGACCTACAATGAGCAGTTCTTC. Translated, it gives CASSLVGGTYNEQFF. The rearrangement links TRBV27 to TRBJ2-1; D perhaps matches TRBD2 (6 bases). Germline-derived CDR1 and CDR2 are MNHEY and SMNVEV (reference sequence). Trimming removed 2 bases from V and 2 bases from J, with 10 bases in between. CDR3 length equals 15 residues.

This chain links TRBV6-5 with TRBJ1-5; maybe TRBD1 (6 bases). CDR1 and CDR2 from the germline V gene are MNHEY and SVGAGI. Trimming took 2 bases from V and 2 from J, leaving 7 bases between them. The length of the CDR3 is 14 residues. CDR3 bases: TGTGCCAGCAGTTACGCAGGGGGCAATCAGCCCCAGCATTTT. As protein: CASSYAGGNQPQHF.

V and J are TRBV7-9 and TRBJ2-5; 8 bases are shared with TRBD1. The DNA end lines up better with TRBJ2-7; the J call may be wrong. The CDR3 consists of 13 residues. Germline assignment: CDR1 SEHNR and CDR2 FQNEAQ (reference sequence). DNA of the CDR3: TGTGCCAGCAGCTGGACAGGGAGGTACGAGCAGTACTTC. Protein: CASSWTGRYEQYF.

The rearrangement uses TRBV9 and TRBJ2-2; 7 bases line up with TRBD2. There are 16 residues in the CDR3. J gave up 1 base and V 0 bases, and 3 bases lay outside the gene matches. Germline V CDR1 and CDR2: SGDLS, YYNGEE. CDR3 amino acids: CASSVVPSGNTGELFF. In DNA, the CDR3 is TGTGCCAGCAGCGTAGTGCCTAGCGGGAACACCGGGGAGCTGTTTTTT.